This TCR beta chain was found in a study of blood T cell repertoires in COVID-19. Looking at the study overall: COVID-19 samples from acute and convalescent phases originated in the United States, Italy and Spain. The cDNA or gDNA used as material had been derived from T cells, B-cell-depleted T cells, or PBMCs.

In the original analysis: Nucleated cell number was recorded as an estimate derived from reference gene primer amplification. The assay was immunoSEQ multiplex PCR, and TCRdb's table has in-frame clones only and misses some. That table is the source of V, J and clone size, and D and trimming were worked out from the DNA. The data show about 200,000 clones, around 80% seen once. This CDR3 comprises 15 residues. Germline values: CDR1 MNHEY, CDR2 SMNVEV (reference sequence). Trimming cost V 6 bases and J 0 bases, with 12 bases left between them. The receptor's source is a woman in her 70s with acute or convalescent COVID-19. What was sequenced was peripheral blood. The genes are TRBV27 and TRBJ1-5, with D perhaps TRBD1 (5 bases). CDR3 nucleotides: TGTGCCAGCAGACGCGCCAGGGATAGCAATCAGCCCCAGCATTTT. This gives the protein CASRRARDSNQPQHF.